This T cell receptor (beta chain) was observed in a study of shared clonotypes between healthy human individuals. Points from the study as a whole: In contrast to clonotypes shared by all four donors, non-shared clonotypes had lower generation probabilities.

As to this clone: Its antigen is undetermined.

Using immunoSEQ multiplex PCR, the repertoire was profiled, and TCRdb retains in-frame clones only, with some absent. This sample has roughly 700,000 clones; about 90% occur once, and the top ten carry approximately 35%. Germline-derived CDR1 and CDR2 are LNHDA and SQIVND (reference sequence). Trimming took off 4 bases at V and 7 bases at J, with 13 bases between the two ends. This CDR3 contains 14 residues. This receptor was taken from a man between 18 and 35 years old in good health. Some clones in this sample may be carry-over from other donors' samples. The J gene is TRBJ1-4, the V gene TRBV19; tentatively, D is TRBD1 (6 bases). The sequencing sample was made of memory CD8+ T cells from PBMCs. Noted subset: CD45RO+ cells pooled with CCR7-negative TemRA cells. The chain's CDR3 is CASSTRRTVEKLFF. The CDR3 DNA follows: TGTGCCAGTAGTACAAGAAGGACAGTTGAAAAACTGTTTTTT. The whole variable domain, remainder taken from reference TRBV19 and TRBJ1-4, is DGGITQSPKYLFRKEGQNVTLSCEQNLNHDAMYWYRQDPGQGLRLIYYSQIVNDFQKGDIAEGYSVSREKKESFPLTVTSAQKNPTAFYLCASSTRRTVEKLFFGSGTQLSVL.